This entry describes one TCR beta chain. This specimen belongs to a study of blood T cell repertoires in COVID-19. Study summary: Samples taken during acute and convalescent COVID-19 were collected in the United States, Italy and Spain. T cells, B-cell-depleted T cells, or PBMCs provided the cDNA or gDNA that served as material.

The V end lost 1 base, the J end lost 3 bases, and 13 bases lay between the germline ends. Germline values: CDR1 LGHNA, CDR2 YNFKEQ. The CDR3 length is 16 residues. Original processing methods: Amplification from reference gene primers served as the basis for estimated nucleated cell counts. TCRdb keeps only in-frame clones here, not all; method: immunoSEQ multiplex PCR. From that table come the V and J calls and clone size; the DNA was used to work out D and trimming. The sample gives 180,000 or so clones, over 75% of which show up once; approximately 1.2% is in the top ten. The V and J genes are TRBV4-2 and TRBJ2-1, with D tentatively TRBD1 (5 bases). The sequencing sample was made of peripheral blood. The clonotype was recovered from a man aged 55 to 70 who had recovered from COVID-19. The CDR3 region has the DNA TGTGCCAGCAGCCAAGGACAGCCCTCCCTCTACAATGAGCAGTTCTTC. Protein: CASSQGQPSLYNEQFF.